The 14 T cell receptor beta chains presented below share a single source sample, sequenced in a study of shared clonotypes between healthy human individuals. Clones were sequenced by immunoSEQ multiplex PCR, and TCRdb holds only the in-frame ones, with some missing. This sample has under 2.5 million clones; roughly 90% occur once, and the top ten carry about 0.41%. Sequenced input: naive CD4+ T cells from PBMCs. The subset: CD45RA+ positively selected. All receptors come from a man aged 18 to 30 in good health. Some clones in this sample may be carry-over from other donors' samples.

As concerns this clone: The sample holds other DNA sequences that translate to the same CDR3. This chain's CDR3 is CASSQGVNTEAFF. CDR3 nucleotide sequence: TGTGCCAGCAGCCAGGGGGTGAACACTGAAGCTTTCTTT. J is TRBJ1-1 and V is TRBV14; the D gene is possibly TRBD1 (5 bases). Trimming took 3 bases from V and 0 from J, leaving 5 bases between them. This CDR3 has 13 residues. Germline lookup yields CDR1 SGHDN and CDR2 FVKESK.

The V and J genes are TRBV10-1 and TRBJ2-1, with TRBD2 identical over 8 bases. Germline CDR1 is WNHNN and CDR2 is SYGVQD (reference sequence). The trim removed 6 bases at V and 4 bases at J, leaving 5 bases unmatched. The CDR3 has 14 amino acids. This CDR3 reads CASSLGLDYNEQFF. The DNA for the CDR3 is TGCGCCAGCAGCCTGGGACTAGATTACAATGAGCAGTTCTTC.

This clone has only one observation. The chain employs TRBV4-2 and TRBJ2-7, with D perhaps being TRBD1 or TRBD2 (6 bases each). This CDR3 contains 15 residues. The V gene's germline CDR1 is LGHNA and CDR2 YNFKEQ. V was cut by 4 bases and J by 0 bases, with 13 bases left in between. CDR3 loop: CASSPGGGGSYEQYF. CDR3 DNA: TGTGCCAGCAGCCCGGGTGGAGGGGGCTCCTACGAGCAGTACTTC.

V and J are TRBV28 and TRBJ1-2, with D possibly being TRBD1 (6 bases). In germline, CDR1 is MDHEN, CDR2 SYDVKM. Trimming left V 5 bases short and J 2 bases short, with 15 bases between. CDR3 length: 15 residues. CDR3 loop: CASSLVDRLNYGYTF. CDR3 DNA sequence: TGTGCCAGCAGTCTGGTCGACAGGCTCAACTATGGCTACACCTTC.

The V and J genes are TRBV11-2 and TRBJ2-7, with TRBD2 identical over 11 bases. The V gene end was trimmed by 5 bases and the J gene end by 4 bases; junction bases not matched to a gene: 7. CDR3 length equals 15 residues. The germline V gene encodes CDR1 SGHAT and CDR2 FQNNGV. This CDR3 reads CASSALAGGTYEQYF. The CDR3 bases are TGTGCCAGCAGCGCTTTAGCGGGAGGGACGTACGAGCAGTACTTC.

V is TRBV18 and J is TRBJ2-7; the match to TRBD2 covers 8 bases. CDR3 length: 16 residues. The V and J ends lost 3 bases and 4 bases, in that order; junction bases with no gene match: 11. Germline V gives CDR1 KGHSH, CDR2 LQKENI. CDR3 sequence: CASSPGGTSRVYEQYF. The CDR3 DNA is TGTGCCAGCTCACCCGGGGGGACTAGTCGAGTATACGAGCAGTACTTC. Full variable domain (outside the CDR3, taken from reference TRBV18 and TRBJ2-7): NAGVMQNPRHLVRRRGQEARLRCSPMKGHSHVYWYRQLPEEGLKFMVYLQKENIIDESGMPKERFSAEFPKEGPSILRIQQVVRGDSAAYFCASSPGGTSRVYEQYFGPGTRLTVT.

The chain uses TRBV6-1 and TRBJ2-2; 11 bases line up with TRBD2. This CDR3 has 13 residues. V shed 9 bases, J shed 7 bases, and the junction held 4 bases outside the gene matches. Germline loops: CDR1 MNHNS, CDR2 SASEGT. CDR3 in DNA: TGTGCCAGTAGCGGGAGGGCTAACGGGGAGCTGTTTTTT. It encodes CASSGRANGELFF.

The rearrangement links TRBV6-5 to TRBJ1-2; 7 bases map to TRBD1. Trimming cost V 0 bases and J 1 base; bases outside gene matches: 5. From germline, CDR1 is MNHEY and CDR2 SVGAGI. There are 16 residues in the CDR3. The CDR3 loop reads CASSYSDRELNYGYTF. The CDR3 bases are TGTGCCAGCAGTTACTCTGACAGGGAACTTAACTATGGCTACACCTTC.

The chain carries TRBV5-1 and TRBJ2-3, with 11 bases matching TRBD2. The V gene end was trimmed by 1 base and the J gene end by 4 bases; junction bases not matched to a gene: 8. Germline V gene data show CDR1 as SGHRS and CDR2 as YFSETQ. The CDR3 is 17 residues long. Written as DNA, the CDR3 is TGCGCCAGCAGCTTGTCTCCGGGACTAGCGGCCTCAGATACGCAGTATTTT. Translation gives CASSLSPGLAASDTQYF.

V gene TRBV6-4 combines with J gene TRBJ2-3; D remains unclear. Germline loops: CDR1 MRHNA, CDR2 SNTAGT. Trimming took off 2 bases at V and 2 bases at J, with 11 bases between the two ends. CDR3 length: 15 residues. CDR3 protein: CASSDGEQNTDTQYF. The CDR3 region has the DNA TGTGCCAGCAGTGACGGAGAGCAGAACACAGATACGCAGTATTTT.

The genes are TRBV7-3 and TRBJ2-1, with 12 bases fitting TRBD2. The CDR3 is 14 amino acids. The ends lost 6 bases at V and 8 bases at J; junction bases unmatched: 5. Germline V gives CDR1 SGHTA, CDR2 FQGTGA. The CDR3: CASRATSGSDEQFF. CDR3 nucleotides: TGTGCCAGCAGGGCGACTAGCGGGAGCGATGAGCAGTTCTTC.

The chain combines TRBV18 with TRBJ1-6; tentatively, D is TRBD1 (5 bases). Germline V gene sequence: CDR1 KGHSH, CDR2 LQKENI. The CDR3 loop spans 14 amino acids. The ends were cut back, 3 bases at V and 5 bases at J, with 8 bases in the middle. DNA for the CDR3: TGTGCCAGCTCACCTCAGGGAGATAATTCACCCCTCCACTTT. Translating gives CASSPQGDNSPLHF. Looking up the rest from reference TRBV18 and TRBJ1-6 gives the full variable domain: NAGVMQNPRHLVRRRGQEARLRCSPMKGHSHVYWYRQLPEEGLKFMVYLQKENIIDESGMPKERFSAEFPKEGPSILRIQQVVRGDSAAYFCASSPQGDNSPLHFGNGTRLTVT.

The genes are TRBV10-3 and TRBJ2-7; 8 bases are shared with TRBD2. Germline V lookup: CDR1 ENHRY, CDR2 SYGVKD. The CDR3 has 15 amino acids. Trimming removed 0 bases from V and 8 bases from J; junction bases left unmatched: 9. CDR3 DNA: TGTGCCATCAGTGAGTCGACTCGGGAGGGGAACAAGCAGTACTTC. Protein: CAISESTREGNKQYF.

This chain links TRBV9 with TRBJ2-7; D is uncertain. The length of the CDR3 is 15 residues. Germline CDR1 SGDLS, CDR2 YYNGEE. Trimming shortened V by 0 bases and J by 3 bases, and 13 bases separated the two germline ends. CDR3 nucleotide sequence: TGTGCCAGCAGCGTAGGTGAACGGCCGAGCTACGAGCAGTACTTC. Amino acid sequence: CASSVGERPSYEQYF.